The rows below give T cell receptor beta chains drawn from one sample of a study of T cells after yellow fever vaccination. MiXCR, applied by TCRdb to the 5' RACE reads, yields one record per CDR3 protein. Of 300,000 to 350,000 distinct CDR3 sequences in the sample, about 10% were seen once. The source material was CD4+ T cells sorted from PBMCs, sampled 45 days after the yellow fever booster vaccination. The receptors shown here come from a man aged 18 to 30 who received the YFV17D yellow fever vaccine. CDR3s include the opening cysteine and the closing phenylalanine or tryptophan. Each record gives: J gene, clone size, V gene, D gene, CDR3 protein, CDR3 DNA. A D gene is named only where the DNA matches it firmly. Rows give clone size only sometimes, using once, few, many, or a class for an expanded clone.

>TRBJ1-2|-|TRBV5-5|-
CASSLAGDGNYGYTF
TGTGCCAGCAGCTTGGCCGGGGACGGTAACTATGGCTACACCTTC
>TRBJ1-2|-|TRBV12-3/TRBV12-4|-
CASSLAGTNGYTF
TGTGCCAGCAGTTTAGCCGGCACAAATGGCTACACCTTC
>TRBJ2-2|-|TRBV6-5|-
CASSYAGPGTGELFF
TGTGCCAGCAGTTACGCAGGGCCAGGGACCGGGGAGCTGTTTTTT
>TRBJ1-4|few|TRBV11-1|-
CASSYGRVNEKLFF
TGTGCCAGCAGCTACGGACGGGTTAATGAAAAACTGTTTTTT
>TRBJ2-1|few|TRBV11-2|TRBD2
CASTLRGGSYNEQFF
TGTGCCAGCACCTTACGCGGGGGATCCTACAATGAGCAGTTCTTC
>TRBJ1-1|few|TRBV28|-
CASTVQGNTEAFF
TGTGCCAGCACCGTACAGGGGAACACTGAAGCTTTCTTT
>TRBJ2-3|few|TRBV5-1|-
CASSQDRITDTQYF
TGCGCCAGCAGCCAGGACAGAATCACAGATACGCAGTATTTT
>TRBJ1-1|-|TRBV5-1|-
CASSLGTGIETEAFF
TGCGCCAGCAGCTTGGGAACAGGGATAGAAACTGAAGCTTTCTTT
>TRBJ2-3|-|TRBV5-8|-
CASSLSSGGYTQYF
TGTGCCAGCAGCTTGTCCAGCGGCGGGTATACGCAGTATTTT
>TRBJ2-3|-|TRBV4-3|-
CASSQDRWGGADTQYF
TGCGCCAGCAGCCAAGATCGGTGGGGTGGGGCAGATACGCAGTATTTT
>TRBJ2-5|many|TRBV7-2|-
CASSLLERWGTQYF
TGTGCCAGCAGCTTACTAGAGCGATGGGGGACCCAGTACTTC
>TRBJ1-2|few|TRBV5-1|-
CASSFFDYYGYTF
TGCGCCAGCAGCTTTTTTGATTACTATGGCTACACCTTC
>TRBJ1-1|many|TRBV7-2|-
CASSSTGTSTEAFF
TGTGCCAGCAGCTCTACCGGGACAAGCACTGAAGCTTTCTTT
>TRBJ1-2|few|TRBV5-1|-
CASSLVGVGYTF
TGCGCCAGCAGCTTGGTAGGGGTTGGCTACACCTTC
>TRBJ1-2|-|TRBV4-3|-
CASSQGPGDNYGYTF
TGCGCCAGCAGCCAAGGGCCAGGGGATAACTATGGCTACACCTTC
>TRBJ1-2|many|TRBV5-1|-
CASSLGFGGGDGGYTF
TGCGCCAGCAGCTTGGGGTTTGGCGGCGGCGATGGCGGCTACACCTTC
>TRBJ1-1|few|TRBV7-2|TRBD1
CASSLFRGYTEAFF
TGTGCCAGCAGCTTATTCAGGGGGTACACTGAAGCTTTTTTT
>TRBJ1-2|few|TRBV3-1|-
CASSPSSRVRLRGYTF
TGTGCCAGCAGCCCAAGCTCCAGGGTTCGACTGCGGGGCTACACCTTC
>TRBJ1-6|-|TRBV4-1|TRBD1
CASSQAGQGNSPLHF
TGCGCCAGCAGCCAAGCGGGACAGGGCAATTCACCCCTCCACTTT
>TRBJ2-1|-|TRBV7-3|TRBD2
CASSFGTSGAYNEQFF
TGTGCCAGCAGCTTTGGGACTAGCGGGGCCTACAATGAGCAGTTCTTC
>TRBJ2-1|-|TRBV7-7|TRBD1
CASSPRTGVNEQFF
TGTGCTAGCAGCCCTAGGACAGGGGTGAATGAGCAGTTCTTC